This TCR beta chain was documented in a study of T cell repertoires in cytomegalovirus infection. General observations from the study: Ex vivo, HLA-C-restricted CMV-specific TCR beta clonotypes prevailed over the rest of the response.

From germline, CDR1 is LGHNA and CDR2 YSLEER. This CDR3 contains 16 residues. V was pared by 3 bases and J by 10 bases, with 11 bases of the junction left unmatched. In regard to this clonotype: The antigen is undetermined.

Each CDR3 protein is one row after TCRdb ran MiXCR on the reads. The sample includes a few hundred thousand distinct CDR3 sequences, roughly 34% of them seen just once. The sequences come from cultured PBMCs, collected from culture after CMV antigen stimulation. The genes are TRBV4-3 and TRBJ1-6; 8 bases fit TRBD1. The clonotype was recovered from a human donor in good health (CMV status not recorded). Some clones in this sample may be carry-over from other donors' samples. CDR3 protein: CASSQYLTGGGSPLHF. The CDR3 DNA follows: TGCGCCAGCAGCCAGTATCTTACAGGGGGGGGATCACCCCTCCACTTT.